A single sample is the source of the 19 T cell receptor beta chains below, sequenced in a study of regulatory T cells in long-lasting Graves disease. Arm-PCR of CDR3 regions and iRepertoire HTBI primers were used to build TCR beta libraries. TCRdb itself ran the multiplex PCR reads through MiXCR, one entry per CDR3 protein. The sample consists of around 500,000 distinct CDR3 sequences, about 16% of them appearing once. Documented time point: newly diagnosed GD, antithyroid drugs for less than 3 months. The authors made the TCR library using RNA they extracted from PBMCs. The data also belong to a second study, concerning T cells in Graves' hyperthyroidism and ophthalmopathy.

The specimen comprised peripheral blood mononuclear cells (PBMCs), sampled at new diagnosis, from a patient treated with antithyroid drugs. The receptor set was obtained from a woman aged 35-65 years with Graves disease.

This clonotype was observed at least ten times. This chain connects TRBV2 to TRBJ2-3, with D possibly TRBD2 on 5 matching bases. The V gene lost 6 bases and the J gene lost 6 bases, with 10 bases spanning the gap. This CDR3 spans 12 amino acids. From germline, CDR1 is SNHLY and CDR2 FYNNEI. The chain's CDR3 is CASSNGVDTQYF. Here the CDR3 DNA reads TGTGCCAGCAGCAACGGGGTGGATACGCAGTATTTT.

This clonotype was detected ten times or more. V is TRBV2 and J is TRBJ1-2; D remains ambiguous. CDR3 length: 15 amino acids. CDR1 is SNHLY, CDR2 FYNNEI, per germline. With 6 bases removed from V and 3 bases from J, the gap between germline ends came to 17 bases. The CDR3 nucleotides read TGTGCCAGCAGGCAGGCGGTCAGGAACGACTATGGCTACACCTTC. Protein: CASRQAVRNDYGYTF.

In this sample, this clonotype turned up a few times. The rearrangement links TRBV6-1 to TRBJ2-5; 9 nucleotides match TRBD1. The CDR3 length is 14 residues. Unmatched junction bases numbered 10, after V lost 8 bases and J lost 6 bases. CDR1 is MNHNS and CDR2 is SASEGT in the germline V gene. DNA for the CDR3: TGTGCCAGCCGACTACAGGGGGCGCAGAAGACCCAGTACTTC. Its protein is CASRLQGAQKTQYF.

There are many counts of this clonotype. The gene calls are TRBV18 and TRBJ1-6, with 8 nucleotides matching TRBD1. In germline, CDR1 is KGHSH, CDR2 LQKENI. The ends lost 4 bases at V and 8 bases at J; junction bases unmatched: 4. The CDR3 consists of 14 residues. The chain's CDR3 is CASSRDRSDSPLHF. DNA for the CDR3: TGTGCCAGCTCACGGGACAGGTCCGATTCACCCCTCCACTTT.

V gene TRBV19 combines with J gene TRBJ2-3, with 10 nucleotides matching TRBD2. J lost 1 base, V lost 3 bases, and 4 bases had no gene match. The CDR3 has 16 residues. In germline, CDR1 is LNHDA, CDR2 SQIVND (reference sequence). CDR3 amino acids: CASSIILAGGTDTQYF. The CDR3 region has the DNA TGTGCCAGTAGTATCATCCTAGCGGGGGGCACAGATACGCAGTATTTT.

This clonotype was seen many times. The J gene is TRBJ2-3, the V gene TRBV2; D may match TRBD1 or TRBD2 (7 bases each). The V gene's germline CDR1 is SNHLY and CDR2 FYNNEI. V was shortened by 6 bases and J by 5 bases, with 18 bases between the two germline ends. The CDR3 runs to 15 residues. CDR3 amino acids: CASRGGTAVGDTQYF. The CDR3 nucleotides read TGTGCCAGCAGGGGGGGGACAGCCGTTGGAGATACGCAGTATTTT.

The chain recombines TRBV19 with TRBJ1-5, with 8 bases lining up with TRBD1. Germline V gene sequence: CDR1 LNHDA, CDR2 SQIVND (reference sequence). V lost 7 bases and J lost 7; bases outside the gene matches: 12. The CDR3 spans 15 residues. In DNA, the CDR3 is TGTGCCAGTACCCCGACCGACAGGGGAGACCAGCCCCAGCATTTT. Its translation: CASTPTDRGDQPQHF.

This clonotype showed up just a few times. The J gene is TRBJ1-5, the V gene TRBV10-2; D not certain. V was trimmed by 6 bases and J by 3 bases, leaving 9 bases between them. Germline V gives CDR1 WSHSY, CDR2 SAAADI. This CDR3 contains 13 residues. The CDR3 DNA is TGCGCCAGCAGGAGGAACGTCAATCAGCCCCAGCATTTT. It encodes CASRRNVNQPQHF.

This clonotype was found many times. The chain is built from TRBV5-1 and TRBJ2-7; 12 nucleotides agree with TRBD1. The CDR3 is 15 residues long. The trim removed 4 bases at V and 5 bases at J, leaving 7 bases unmatched. From germline, CDR1 is SGHRS and CDR2 YFSETQ. CDR3 region: CASSLRGTGGDEQYF. DNA of the CDR3: TGCGCCAGCAGCCTGCGCGGGACAGGGGGCGACGAGCAGTACTTC.

The chain carries TRBV10-1 and TRBJ2-3; D not certain. Germline V gene lookup returns CDR1 WNHNN and CDR2 SYGVQD (reference sequence). V lost 8 bases, J lost 1 base, and 13 bases lay in between. The CDR3 contains 14 residues. CDR3 sequence: CASRLGRGTDTQYF. CDR3 sequence (DNA): TGCGCCAGCCGTCTCGGACGAGGCACAGATACGCAGTATTTT.

This clonotype has a count of ten or more. This rearrangement joins TRBV11-2 to TRBJ1-1; D unresolved. The CDR3 is made up of 15 amino acids. The ends were cut back, 0 bases at V and 4 bases at J, with 12 bases in the middle. The V gene's germline CDR1 is SGHAT and CDR2 FQNNGV. The chain's CDR3 is CASSLDYSLVTEAFF. CDR3 sequence (DNA): TGTGCCAGCAGCTTAGATTACAGCCTGGTCACTGAAGCTTTCTTT. Full variable domain (missing parts from reference TRBV11-2 and TRBJ1-1): EAGVAQSPRYKIIEKRQSVAFWCNPISGHATLYWYQQILGQGPKLLIQFQNNGVVDDSQLPKDRFSAERLKGVDSTLKIQPAKLEDSAVYLCASSLDYSLVTEAFFGQGTRLTVV.

At least ten counts were recorded for this clonotype. The chain combines TRBV3-1 with TRBJ1-1, with a weak D call TRBD1 (5 bases). In germline, CDR1 is LGHDT, CDR2 YNNKEL (reference sequence). V was cut by 1 base and J by 9 bases, with 12 bases left in between. This CDR3 contains 13 residues. The CDR3 DNA sequence: TGTGCCAGCAGCCAAGGTATAGGGGAAAAAGCTTTCTTT. Encoded protein: CASSQGIGEKAFF.

This clonotype was found many times. The V and J genes are TRBV7-3 and TRBJ2-1; TRBD2 might be the D (7 bases). The germline CDR1 and CDR2 sequences are SGHTA and FQGTGA. V gave up 5 bases and J gave up 9 bases, with 14 bases separating them. CDR3 length: 13 residues. The CDR3 DNA reads TGTGCCAGCAGCGGGGGGGCGGCCCGTGAGCAGTTCTTC. Translating it yields CASSGGAAREQFF.

This sequence joins TRBV9 and TRBJ2-1; D may correspond to TRBD1 or TRBD2 (6 bases each). Germline V gene sequence: CDR1 SGDLS, CDR2 YYNGEE. V gave up 0 bases and J gave up 7 bases, with 17 bases separating them. The CDR3 is 16 amino acids. The CDR3 DNA is TGTGCCAGCAGCGTAGCTGGGGGGCCTAGGGAAAATGAGCAGTTCTTC. It is translated as CASSVAGGPRENEQFF.

This clonotype was observed a handful of times. The rearrangement links TRBV6-2 or TRBV6-3 to TRBJ2-3; D not resolved. The last part of the DNA fits TRBJ2-5 better; the J call may be wrong. The CDR3 sequence is 17 residues long. Germline values: CDR1 MNHEY, CDR2 SVGEGT. DNA of the CDR3: TGTGCCAGCAGTTACTCGATCAGGTCTCTCCCGGGCGAGACCCAGTACTTC. It translates to CASSYSIRSLPGETQYF.

This clonotype was observed a handful of times. The CDR3 DNA reads TGCAGTGCTAGGGGAACCGGCGGGGGAGCCCTACAAGAGACCCAGTACTTC. Its translation: CSARGTGGGALQETQYF. The chain is built from TRBV20-1 and TRBJ2-5; 7 nucleotides match TRBD2. J gave up 2 bases and V 3 bases, and 15 bases lay outside the gene matches. The germline V gene encodes CDR1 DFQATT and CDR2 SNEGSKA (reference sequence). The CDR3 extends over 17 amino acids.

J is TRBJ1-2 and V is TRBV30; TRBD1 matches 7 bases. The CDR3 runs to 13 residues. Germline loops: CDR1 GTSNPN, CDR2 SVGIG (reference sequence). The trim removed 6 bases at V and 5 bases at J, leaving 9 bases unmatched. The CDR3 nucleotides are TGTGCCTGTATTTTAGGGGGACAGTATGGCTACACCTTC. Translation: CACILGGQYGYTF. The variable domain in full, completed from reference TRBV30 and TRBJ1-2, reads SQTIHQWPATLVQPVGSPLSLECTVEGTSNPNLYWYRQAAGRGLQLLFYSVGIGQISSEVPQNLSASRPQDRQFILSSKKLLLSDSGFYLCACILGGQYGYTFGSGTRLTVV.

The rearrangement links TRBV5-1 to TRBJ1-2, with 11 bases that match TRBD1. The CDR3 is 15 amino acids. With V trimmed by 4 bases and J by 2 bases, 4 bases remained unmatched. Per the germline V gene, CDR1 is SGHRS and CDR2 is YFSETQ. Here the CDR3 reads CASSTGTGGNYGYTF. The DNA for the CDR3 is TGCGCCAGCAGCACCGGGACAGGGGGGAACTATGGCTACACCTTC.

The rearrangement joins TRBV14 to TRBJ1-1; 8 bases line up with TRBD1. Per germline, CDR1 SGHDN and CDR2 FVKESK. Unmatched junction bases numbered 4, after V lost 4 bases and J lost 3 bases. This CDR3 has 14 residues. CDR3 amino acids: CASSRGQAYTEAFF. The CDR3, as DNA: TGTGCCAGCAGCCGGGGACAGGCTTACACTGAAGCTTTCTTT.